The present TCR beta chain was sequenced within a study of blood T cell repertoires in COVID-19. Study-level background: Acute and convalescent COVID-19 specimens originated in the United States, Italy and Spain. The analysed material was cDNA or gDNA that came from T cells, B-cell-depleted T cells, or PBMCs.

Germline CDR1 SGHTA, CDR2 FQGTGA. CDR3 length equals 14 residues. Germline trimming cut 4 bases from V and 5 bases from J; bases unmatched to any gene: 7. This clone was detected only once. Measured with immunoSEQ multiplex PCR; TCRdb has only the in-frame clones, and not every one. The sample carries tens of thousands of clones, 75% to 90% recorded once. This clonotype was sampled from a human donor in a cohort sampled during active COVID-19. This chain connects TRBV7-3 to TRBJ1-1; 7 positions match TRBD1. Source material: peripheral blood. The CDR3 region has the DNA TGTGCCAGCAGCTCTAGACAGGGTATGACTGAAGCTTTCTTT. Amino acids: CASSSRQGMTEAFF.